This T cell receptor beta chain was found in a study of T cells in Graves' hyperthyroidism and ophthalmopathy. The source material, RNA transcripts, was used to amplify TCR beta CDR3 regions. The TCR CDR3 first-round RT-PCR relied on the HTBI primer set. TCRdb re-called the multiplex PCR reads through MiXCR, storing one row per CDR3 protein. The sample lists some 800,000 distinct CDR3 sequences, roughly 37% seen once, with 7% to 10% in the top ten. Uncontrolled infection, other autoimmune disease, pregnancy and lactation each barred patients from inclusion. From germline, CDR1 is MNHNY and CDR2 SVGAGI (reference sequence). The CDR3 spans 11 residues. Trimming took off 8 bases at V and 1 base at J, with 5 bases between the two ends. Study findings and constraints: In the analysis, a 13 V-J model separated ophthalmopathy from stable hyperthyroidism. Most expanded thyroid clonotypes above 0.001 recurred in blood.

This clonotype was counted many times. Its antigen is unidentified. The rearrangement links TRBV6-6 to TRBJ1-1; D not certain. The origin of this receptor is a man aged 18 to 30 with Graves' hyperthyroidism. Sequenced sample: blood. The CDR3 here is CASQRNTEAFF. The DNA for the CDR3 is TGTGCCAGCCAGAGGAACACTGAAGCTTTCTTT.